Listed here are 10 T cell receptor beta chains from one sample, sequenced in a study of blood T cell repertoires in COVID-19. Libraries were prepared by immunoSEQ multiplex PCR; TCRdb keeps only in-frame clonotypes and omits some of them. The sample yields approximately 170,000 clones, roughly four fifths seen once. The sequenced material came from peripheral blood. The source of these receptors is a human donor with acute or convalescent COVID-19. The donor label of this sample is uncertain.

The CDR3 DNA reads TGTGCCAGTAGGGTCGGGGTGTACGGGGAGCTGTTTTTT. It yields the protein CASRVGVYGELFF. The chain joins TRBV19 to TRBJ2-2; possibly TRBD2 for D (5 bases). V gave up 6 bases and J gave up 7 bases, with 12 bases separating them. The CDR3 spans 13 residues. Germline values: CDR1 LNHDA, CDR2 SQIVND (reference sequence).

The J gene is TRBJ2-5, the V gene TRBV25-1; TRBD1 might be the D (5 bases). The CDR3 is 13 amino acids. CDR1 and CDR2 (germline): MGHDK, SYGVNS. With 4 bases removed from V and 3 bases from J, the gap between germline ends came to 9 bases. The CDR3 nucleotides read TGTGCCAGCAGTGGACAGATCGAAGAGACCCAGTACTTC. It yields the protein CASSGQIEETQYF.

V and J are TRBV30 and TRBJ1-2; 8 positions match TRBD1. Germline CDR1 GTSNPN, CDR2 SVGIG (reference sequence). After removal of 0 bases from V and 6 bases from J, the junction contained 9 bases not matched to a gene. The CDR3 runs to 15 residues. CDR3 amino acids: CAWSVLTGGDNGYTF. The CDR3 DNA reads as TGTGCCTGGAGTGTACTAACAGGGGGGGACAATGGCTACACCTTC.

The chain is built from TRBV29-1 and TRBJ1-4, with 7 bases lining up with TRBD1. The CDR3 has 14 amino acids. The J segment lost 5 bases and the V segment lost 6 bases, leaving 9 bases of the junction unmatched. Germline V CDR1 and CDR2: SQVTM, ANQGSEA. CDR3 amino acids: CSVGRDSGNEKLFF. CDR3 DNA: TGCAGCGTAGGCCGGGACAGTGGAAATGAAAAACTGTTTTTT.

The chain has TRBV12-2 and TRBJ2-7; the tabulated D call, TRBD2, remains unverified against the DNA. TRBV12-2 is described as a pseudogene. This CDR3 region has 10 residues. CDR3 residues: CASRLDKRGV. The CDR3 nucleotides are TGTGCAAGTCGCTTAGATAAGAGAGGTGTA.

This chain joins TRBV9 and TRBJ2-1; 14 bases fit TRBD2. CDR3 length: 20 residues. CDR1 SGDLS and CDR2 YYNGEE come from the germline V gene. V dropped 2 bases and J dropped 3; count of bases not matched to a gene: 13. CDR3 DNA sequence: TGTGCCAGCAGCGTCCCCGGACTAGCGGGAGGTTCGGAAGGCTACAATGAGCAGTTCTTC. Its translation is CASSVPGLAGGSEGYNEQFF.

The CDR3 here is CASSEPGTVMNSPLHF. The CDR3 DNA sequence: TGTGCCAGCAGTGAACCCGGGACAGTGATGAATTCACCCCTCCACTTT. The rearrangement joins TRBV25-1 to TRBJ1-6, with TRBD1 matching 7 bases. This CDR3 contains 16 residues. The trim removed 2 bases at V and 7 bases at J, leaving 8 bases unmatched. Looked up from germline, CDR1 is MGHDK and CDR2 is SYGVNS.

The V call is TRBV2, the J call TRBJ1-5; D is ambiguous. V shed 4 bases and J shed 7 bases, with 11 bases lying between them. The CDR3 contains 13 residues. Germline CDR1 SNHLY, CDR2 FYNNEI. CDR3 residues: CASSAWREQPQHF. The DNA of the CDR3 is TGTGCCAGCAGTGCATGGCGGGAGCAGCCCCAGCATTTT.

This chain uses TRBV30 with TRBJ2-3; the match to TRBD2 covers 11 bases. Germline V gene sequence: CDR1 GTSNPN, CDR2 SVGIG (reference sequence). The V and J ends lost 5 bases and 1 base, in that order; junction bases with no gene match: 8. CDR3 size: 16 residues. CDR3 sequence reads: CAWGLAGRPGTDTQYF. In DNA, the CDR3 is TGTGCCTGGGGACTAGCGGGCCGGCCCGGCACAGATACGCAGTATTTT.

This chain uses TRBV28 with TRBJ2-2; a possible D gene is TRBD2 (6 bases). The CDR3 contains 14 residues. Trimming pared 11 bases from V and 5 bases from J, leaving 18 bases between. Looked up from germline, CDR1 is MDHEN and CDR2 is SYDVKM. The DNA of the CDR3 is TGTGCCCTAGGGAAGGGAGGTAATACCGGGGAGCTGTTTTTT. It encodes CALGKGGNTGELFF.